This T cell receptor beta chain was profiled in a study of cytomegalovirus exposure and HLA in healthy donors. Notes on the study in general: Among CMV-associated TCR beta chains, most appeared HLA-restricted in a later analysis.

The PCR ran on 60 Vbeta and 13 Jbeta primers. The assay was immunoSEQ multiplex PCR, and TCRdb's table has in-frame clones only and misses some. This sample has roughly 120,000 clones; roughly four fifths occur once, and the top ten carry roughly a fifth. The CDR3 runs to 14 residues. Germline V gives CDR1 MNHEY, CDR2 SVGAGI. V lost 6 bases, J lost 4 bases, and 5 bases stayed unmatched. About this clone: What it binds is unknown.

Sample: PBMCs. This rearrangement joins TRBV6-5 to TRBJ1-4; TRBD1 aligns across 7 bases. This TCR was recovered from a man aged 25 to 40 in good health and CMV-seropositive. This CDR3 reads CASSRGQDNEKLFF. The CDR3 DNA reads as TGTGCCAGCAGCCGCGGACAGGATAATGAAAAACTGTTTTTT.